The clone carrying this T cell receptor (beta chain) is a singleton in its sample. Those who participated ranged in age from roughly 18 to 90 years and resided in approximately 26 US areas. The CDR3 covers 15 residues. Germline trimming cut 3 bases from V and 4 bases from J; bases unmatched to any gene: 2. The germline V gene encodes CDR1 MNHEY and CDR2 SMNVEV (reference sequence). As handled by the study authors: Reference gene primer amplification gave nucleated cell count estimates. Clones were read by immunoSEQ multiplex PCR, and TCRdb kept only the in-frame ones, dropping some. Clonal size and the V and J genes are those of that table, whereas D and trimming came from the DNA. The sample holds roughly 250,000 clones; 70% to 90% are singletons and the top ten take around 3%. This entry belongs to a study of blood T cell repertoires in COVID-19. About the research overall: The United States, Italy and Spain provided the acute and convalescent COVID-19 samples. In each case, the material was cDNA or gDNA derived from T cells, B-cell-depleted T cells, or PBMCs.

The chain has TRBV27 and TRBJ2-1, with TRBD2 matching 11 bases. Sequencing was performed on PBMCs or T cells enriched from blood (not recorded which). The receptor was isolated from a woman aged 40 to 50 with acute COVID-19. The CDR3 DNA reads TGTGCCAGCAGTTTTTGGACTAGCGGGTACAATGAGCAGTTCTTC. Translated, it gives CASSFWTSGYNEQFF.